This T cell receptor (beta chain) was sequenced during a study of cytomegalovirus exposure and HLA in healthy donors. Whereas donors were nominally healthy upon sampling, unrecorded immune exposures were probable. CDR1 is LNHDA, CDR2 SQIVND, per germline (reference sequence). With 6 bases removed from V and 5 bases from J, the gap between germline ends came to 19 bases. The CDR3 is 15 residues long. Comments on this clone: Antigen: not known.

Overall study results and limits: Per published accounts, TCR beta sequences correctly predicted the HLA-A and HLA-B alleles of most subjects. Within a later analysis, the majority of CMV-associated TCR beta chains appeared HLA-restricted.

The PCR made use of 60 Vbeta and 13 Jbeta primers. Measured with immunoSEQ multiplex PCR; TCRdb has only the in-frame clones, and not every one. The top ten clones hold under 3.5% of a sample with over 90,000 clones, around 66% of them seen once. This clonotype was sampled from a woman in her fifties or sixties in good health and CMV-seronegative. The sequenced sample consisted of PBMCs. J is TRBJ2-5 and V is TRBV19; D perhaps matches TRBD2 (5 bases). In DNA form, the CDR3 reads TGTGCCAGTAGCAGCGGTGGTGGAGTGGCGGAGACCCAGTACTTC. This translates into CASSSGGGVAETQYF.